The clone carrying this T cell receptor beta chain has just a few counts. What it recognizes is unknown. This sample stems from a study of esophageal squamous cell carcinoma under preoperative chemotherapy. Germline V gene data show CDR1 as MNHNS and CDR2 as SASEGT. This CDR3 is built from 14 residues. V dropped 7 bases and J dropped 13 bases, with 23 bases sitting between them. Study-wide results and caveats: Tumor-infiltrating lymphocytes showed no significant post-chemotherapy TCR diversity increase, unlike peripheral T cells.

In TCRdb, the PCR reads were re-called with MiXCR into one record per CDR3 protein. The sample lists approximately 19,000 distinct CDR3 sequences, around 46% occurring once. Documented time point: after preoperative PTX-NDP chemotherapy. The chain carries TRBV6-1 and TRBJ2-1, with D possibly being TRBD2 (6 bases). This receptor was obtained from a human donor with esophageal squamous cell carcinoma. The donor label of this sample is uncertain. The specimen was taken from a patient given preoperative chemotherapy. The CDR3 nucleotides read TGTGCCAGCAATCCAGACCCCTCTGGGGGGACCCAGTTCTTC. This codes for CASNPDPSGGTQFF.